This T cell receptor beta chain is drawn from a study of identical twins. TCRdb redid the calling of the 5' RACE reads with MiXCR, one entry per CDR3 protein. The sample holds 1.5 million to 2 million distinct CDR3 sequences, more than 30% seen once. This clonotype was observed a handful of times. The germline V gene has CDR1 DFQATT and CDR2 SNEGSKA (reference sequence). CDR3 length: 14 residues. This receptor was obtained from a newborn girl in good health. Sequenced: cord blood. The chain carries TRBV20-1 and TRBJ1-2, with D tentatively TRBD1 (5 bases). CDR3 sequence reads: CSNGRPTANYGYTF. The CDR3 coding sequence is TGCAGCAATGGAAGGCCGACAGCTAACTATGGCTACACCTTC.